The 24 T cell receptor beta chains below come from one sample, sequenced in a study of blood T cell repertoires in COVID-19 (dated by TCRdb to between 2020 and 2021). Libraries were made using the immunoSEQ multiplex PCR assay. TCRdb limited this immuneACCESS table to in-frame rearrangements with V and J called. A share of clones is missing; checked studies link under half to unresolved V genes, and the rest is unexplained. The table for this sample lists some 200,000 clones; 86% of them were counted only once. The biggest ten clones account for around 9.9% of the sample. The sequenced sample consisted of peripheral blood. These receptors were obtained from a woman aged 55-75 years with COVID-19, enrolled during active disease.

This chain uses TRBV7-9 with TRBJ2-7; D is unclear. Germline CDR1 SEHNR, CDR2 FQNEAQ (reference sequence). This CDR3 contains 14 residues. V dropped 1 base and J dropped 1 base, with 8 bases sitting between them. The CDR3: CASSLGVRSYEQYF. The CDR3 DNA follows: TGTGCCAGCAGCTTAGGCGTCAGGTCCTACGAGCAGTACTTC. Full variable domain (rest looked up from reference TRBV7-9 and TRBJ2-7): DTGVSQNPRHKITKRGQNVTFRCDPISEHNRLYWYRQTLGQGPEFLTYFQNEAQLEKSRLLSDRFSAERPKGSFSTLEIQRTEQGDSAMYLCASSLGVRSYEQYFGPGTRLTVT.

CDR3 in DNA: TGTGCCAGTAGTGTACCGCTGGCCCGACGGGCCTACAATGAGCAGTTCTTC. Protein sequence: CASSVPLARRAYNEQFF. The chain joins TRBV19 to TRBJ2-1; D ambiguous. Per germline, CDR1 LNHDA and CDR2 SQIVND (reference sequence). V gave up 5 bases and J gave up 2 bases, with 19 bases separating them. The CDR3 extends over 17 amino acids.

This clone was seen many times. The rearrangement links TRBV3-1 (or the pseudogene TRBV3-2) to TRBJ2-7, with D possibly matching TRBD2 (7 bases). This CDR3 comprises 15 residues. The germline CDR1 and CDR2 sequences are LGHDT and YNNKEL (reference sequence). V lost 4 bases and J 3 bases, leaving 16 bases between the germline ends. CDR3 sequence reads: CASSPPRGPNYEQYF. In nucleotides, the CDR3 is TGTGCCAGCAGCCCGCCGCGGGGGCCCAACTACGAGCAGTACTTC.

The rearrangement uses TRBV4-2 and TRBJ1-2; 12 nucleotides match TRBD1. Unmatched junction bases numbered 9, after V lost 4 bases and J lost 9 bases. The germline V gene has CDR1 LGHNA and CDR2 YNFKEQ. The CDR3 totals 15 residues. The DNA of the CDR3 is TGTGCCAGCAGCCCACAAAGGGACAGGGGGCTGAGCTACACCTTC. It yields the protein CASSPQRDRGLSYTF.

The chain links TRBV10-3 to TRBJ1-1; D gene ambiguous. Germline lookup yields CDR1 ENHRY and CDR2 SYGVKD. The V end was cut by 10 bases, the J end by 6 bases, with 9 bases between. The CDR3 length is 10 residues. CDR3 sequence: CATGGAEAFF. The DNA for the CDR3 is TGTGCCACGGGAGGAGCTGAAGCTTTCTTT.

This chain connects TRBV4-1 to TRBJ2-7; 9 bases agree with TRBD2. J was trimmed by 4 bases and V by 3 bases; bases with no gene match: 7. The CDR3 sequence is 15 residues long. The germline V gene has CDR1 MGHRA and CDR2 YSYEKL. DNA of the CDR3: TGCGCCAGCAGCCAGCCCGGGACTAGCCCTTACGAGCAGTACTTC. It encodes CASSQPGTSPYEQYF.

V is TRBV5-4 and J is TRBJ2-7; TRBD2 agrees at 8 bases. The CDR3 totals 13 residues. Germline CDR1 SGHNT, CDR2 YYREEE (reference sequence). Trimming cost V 3 bases and J 5 bases; bases outside gene matches: 4. The CDR3 nucleotides are TGTGCCAGCAGCTCGGAGCGGGAGAACGAGCAGTACTTC. Amino acid sequence: CASSSERENEQYF. Looking up the rest from reference TRBV5-4 and TRBJ2-7 gives the full variable domain: ETGVTQSPTHLIKTRGQQVTLRCSSQSGHNTVSWYQQALGQGPQFIFQYYREEENGRGNFPPRFSGLQFPNYSSELNVNALELDDSALYLCASSSERENEQYFGPGTRLTVT.

The genes are TRBV28 and TRBJ2-7, with 9 positions matching TRBD2. Trimming removed 6 bases from V and 1 base from J; junction bases left unmatched: 4. Germline CDR1 reads MDHEN; CDR2 reads SYDVKM. The CDR3 spans 14 residues. The CDR3 DNA is TGTGCCAGCAGGGCGGGAGGGAGGTCCTACGAGCAGTACTTC. The encoded protein is CASRAGGRSYEQYF.

As concerns this clone: This specimen includes other DNA sequences encoding the same CDR3. The chain recombines TRBV11-3 with TRBJ2-7; no firm D call. The CDR3 consists of 12 residues. The V end was cut by 6 bases, the J end by 6 bases, with 12 bases between. In germline, CDR1 is SGHNT, CDR2 YENEEA. The CDR3 region is CASSSTPGEQYF. The CDR3 DNA sequence: TGTGCCAGCAGTAGCACCCCTGGCGAGCAGTACTTC.

This sequence joins TRBV4-1 and TRBJ2-7; TRBD2 aligns across 10 bases. J lost 6 bases, V lost 0 bases, and 8 bases had no gene match. The length of the CDR3 is 16 residues. Germline V gene sequence: CDR1 MGHRA, CDR2 YSYEKL. CDR3 DNA: TGCGCCAGCAGCCAAGATTGGCGTGCTAGCGGGAGCGAGCAGTACTTC. Amino acid sequence: CASSQDWRASGSEQYF.

The gene calls are TRBV18 and TRBJ1-6; weak D call: TRBD1 (5 bases). Germline V gene lookup returns CDR1 KGHSH and CDR2 LQKENI. The CDR3 length is 14 residues. The V gene lost 4 bases and the J gene lost 7 bases, with 11 bases spanning the gap. CDR3 nucleotides: TGTGCCAGCTCACGGGGCAACAACAATTCACCCCTCCACTTT. Residues: CASSRGNNNSPLHF. Complete variable domain (other parts from reference TRBV18 and TRBJ1-6): NAGVMQNPRHLVRRRGQEARLRCSPMKGHSHVYWYRQLPEEGLKFMVYLQKENIIDESGMPKERFSAEFPKEGPSILRIQQVVRGDSAAYFCASSRGNNNSPLHFGNGTRLTVT.

The chain recombines TRBV21-1 with TRBJ2-7; no DNA check was done on the table's D call, TRBD2. TRBV21-1 is assigned pseudogene status. CDR3 length equals 15 residues. The CDR3 DNA is TGTGCCAGCAGCAAAGAGCCGCACCGCTCCTACGAGCAGTACTTC. Translating gives CASSKEPHRSYEQYF.

The rearrangement uses TRBV3-1 (or the pseudogene TRBV3-2) and TRBJ1-1; D is undetermined. Germline V gene data show CDR1 as LGHDT and CDR2 as YNNKEL (reference sequence). This CDR3 contains 14 residues. V gave up 4 bases and J gave up 2 bases, with 11 bases separating them. CDR3 region: CASSRSSKNTEAFF. The CDR3 bases are TGTGCCAGCAGCCGGTCCAGTAAAAACACTGAAGCTTTCTTT.

The CDR3 DNA reads TGTGCCAGCAGCCTCGGACAGGGTGATAATTCACCCCTCCACTTT. Its translation is CASSLGQGDNSPLHF. The rearrangement uses TRBV7-6 and TRBJ1-6; the match to TRBD1 covers 8 bases. Germline CDR1 and CDR2: SGHVS and FNYEAQ. Trimming removed 5 bases from V and 5 bases from J; junction bases left unmatched: 5. The CDR3 has 15 residues. The variable domain in full, completed from reference TRBV7-6 and TRBJ1-6, reads GAGVSQSPRYKVTKRGQDVALRCDPISGHVSLYWYRQALGQGPEFLTYFNYEAQQDKSGLPNDRFSAERPEGSISTLTIQRTEQRDSAMYRCASSLGQGDNSPLHFGNGTRLTVT.

Concerning this clone: In the same sample, other DNA sequences code for this CDR3. The V call is TRBV27, the J call TRBJ1-1; D uncertain. The CDR3 has 13 amino acids. From germline, CDR1 is MNHEY and CDR2 SMNVEV (reference sequence). V lost 2 bases, J lost 1 base, and 5 bases lay in between. The CDR3 DNA sequence: TGTGCCAGCAGTTTAGGGAGGAACACTGAAGCTTTCTTT. Translation: CASSLGRNTEAFF.

The J gene is TRBJ2-1, the V gene TRBV11-3, with D unresolved. The CDR3 is 14 residues long. Germline CDR1 is SGHNT and CDR2 is YENEEA. V was shortened by 2 bases and J by 1 base, with 6 bases between the two germline ends. The DNA for the CDR3 is TGTGCCAGCAGCTTAACGCGGTCCTACAATGAGCAGTTCTTC. Its protein is CASSLTRSYNEQFF.

The chain uses TRBV28 and TRBJ1-4, with 7 nucleotides matching TRBD1. This CDR3 spans 15 amino acids. Germline-derived CDR1 and CDR2 are MDHEN and SYDVKM. V gave up 2 bases and J gave up 3 bases; unmatched junction bases: 3. CDR3 sequence (DNA): TGTGCCAGCAGTTTAGGCCAGGGGGCTAATGAAAAACTGTTTTTT. This translates into CASSLGQGANEKLFF.

CDR3 in amino acids: CASSYSRYQPQHF. CDR3 DNA: TGTGCCAGCAGTTATTCGCGGTATCAGCCCCAGCATTTT. The V and J genes are TRBV6-2 or TRBV6-3 and TRBJ1-5; D gene ambiguous. The ends were cut back, 3 bases at V and 5 bases at J, with 8 bases in the middle. The length of the CDR3 is 13 residues. Germline V gene lookup returns CDR1 MNHEY and CDR2 SVGEGT.

J is TRBJ1-5 and V is TRBV7-8; 7 nucleotides align to TRBD1. Germline CDR1 reads SGHVS; CDR2 reads FQNEAQ. The CDR3 extends over 18 amino acids. V lost 5 bases to trimming and J lost 2 bases; unmatched junction nucleotides: 15. Here the CDR3 DNA reads TGTGCCAGCAGCCCCAGGGGGGCAGAAACCTTGGGCAATCAGCCCCAGCATTTT. This encodes CASSPRGAETLGNQPQHF. Filled out from reference TRBV7-8 and TRBJ1-5, the complete variable domain reads GAGVSQSPRYKVAKRGQDVALRCDPISGHVSLFWYQQALGQGPEFLTYFQNEAQLDKSGLPSDRFFAERPEGSVSTLKIQRTQQEDSAVYLCASSPRGAETLGNQPQHFGDGTRLSIL.

The chain employs TRBV30 and TRBJ2-6, with TRBD1 as a possible D gene (6 bases). The CDR3 has 15 amino acids. Germline V gene lookup returns CDR1 GTSNPN and CDR2 SVGIG (reference sequence). V was cut by 7 bases and J by 4 bases, with 17 bases left in between. The CDR3 DNA sequence: TGTGCCTCCCCCGGGACAACCCTCGGGGCCAACGTCCTGACTTTC. Translating gives CASPGTTLGANVLTF.

The chain joins TRBV7-2 to TRBJ1-1; D gene uncertain. CDR1 is SGHTA, CDR2 FQGNSA, per germline. The CDR3 runs to 12 residues. The ends were cut back, 5 bases at V and 3 bases at J, with 7 bases in the middle. This chain's CDR3 is CASSRVDTEAFF. The CDR3 DNA reads TGTGCCAGCAGCCGGGTCGACACTGAAGCTTTCTTT.

The J gene is TRBJ2-3, the V gene TRBV28; maybe TRBD2 (6 bases). The V gene's germline CDR1 is MDHEN and CDR2 SYDVKM. The V gene lost 3 bases and the J gene lost 2 bases, with 15 bases spanning the gap. This CDR3 comprises 16 residues. The CDR3 nucleotides read TGTGCCAGCAGTTTGGGTCTAGCGTTTATCACAGATACGCAGTATTTT. This sequence encodes CASSLGLAFITDTQYF. Full variable domain (outside the CDR3, taken from reference TRBV28 and TRBJ2-3): DVKVTQSSRYLVKRTGEKVFLECVQDMDHENMFWYRQDPGLGLRLIYFSYDVKMKEKGDIPEGYSVSREKKERFSLILESASTNQTSMYLCASSLGLAFITDTQYFGPGTRLTVL.

This rearrangement joins TRBV9 to TRBJ2-7, with D possibly being TRBD2 (5 bases). Germline-derived CDR1 and CDR2 are SGDLS and YYNGEE. The CDR3 totals 15 residues. V was trimmed by 4 bases and J by 4 bases, leaving 18 bases between them. The chain's CDR3 is CASSSRSGVSYEQYF. The CDR3 region has the DNA TGTGCCAGCAGCTCACGGTCCGGGGTATCATACGAGCAGTACTTC.

The chain recombines TRBV24-1 with TRBJ1-1; TRBD1 agrees at 7 bases. The CDR3 runs to 13 residues. Germline CDR1 KGHDR, CDR2 SFDVKD. V lost 9 bases to trimming and J lost 5 bases; unmatched junction nucleotides: 8. Written as DNA, the CDR3 is TGTGCCACCCACATCCCGGACAGGACTGAAGCTTTCTTT. Translated, it gives CATHIPDRTEAFF.